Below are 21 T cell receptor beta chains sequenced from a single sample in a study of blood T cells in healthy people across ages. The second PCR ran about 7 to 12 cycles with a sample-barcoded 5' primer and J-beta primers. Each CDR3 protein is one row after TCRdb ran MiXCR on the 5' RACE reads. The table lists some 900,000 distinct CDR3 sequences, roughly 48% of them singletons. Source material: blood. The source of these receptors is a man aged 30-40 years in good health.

CDR3 amino acids: CATRSDDSGNTIYF. The CDR3 DNA follows: TGTGCCACCAGGTCGGACGACTCTGGAAACACCATATATTTT. The V call is TRBV10-3, the J call TRBJ1-3; no clear D. The V gene lost 10 bases and the J gene lost 0 bases, with 13 bases spanning the gap. Per the germline V gene, CDR1 is ENHRY and CDR2 is SYGVKD. This CDR3 has 14 amino acids.

The CDR3 is CASARGSTDTQYF. CDR3 DNA: TGTGCCAGCGCTAGAGGGAGCACAGATACGCAGTATTTT. The rearrangement links TRBV12-3 or TRBV12-4 to TRBJ2-3; a possible D gene is TRBD2 (5 bases). V was pared by 8 bases and J by 0 bases, with 9 bases between. CDR3 length: 13 residues.

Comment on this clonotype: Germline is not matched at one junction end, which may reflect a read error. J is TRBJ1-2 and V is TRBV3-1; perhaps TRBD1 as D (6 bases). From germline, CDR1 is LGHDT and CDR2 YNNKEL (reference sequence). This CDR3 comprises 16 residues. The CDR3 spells CVSSSGSAQGFYGYTF. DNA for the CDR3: TGTGTCAGCAGCTCCGGTTCGGCCCAGGGGTTCTATGGCTACACCTTC.

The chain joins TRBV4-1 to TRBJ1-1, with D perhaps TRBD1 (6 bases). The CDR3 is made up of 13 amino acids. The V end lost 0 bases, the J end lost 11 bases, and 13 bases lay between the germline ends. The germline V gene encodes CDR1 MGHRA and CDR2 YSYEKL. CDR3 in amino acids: CASSQDYRVGAFF. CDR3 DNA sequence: TGCGCCAGCAGCCAAGACTACAGGGTAGGCGCTTTCTTT.

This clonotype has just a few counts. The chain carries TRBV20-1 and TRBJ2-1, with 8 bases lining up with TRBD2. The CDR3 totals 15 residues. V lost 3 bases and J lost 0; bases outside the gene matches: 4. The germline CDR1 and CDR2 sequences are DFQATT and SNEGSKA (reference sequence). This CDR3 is CSARGSGSSYNEQFF. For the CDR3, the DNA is TGCAGTGCTAGGGGGAGCGGGAGCTCCTACAATGAGCAGTTCTTC.

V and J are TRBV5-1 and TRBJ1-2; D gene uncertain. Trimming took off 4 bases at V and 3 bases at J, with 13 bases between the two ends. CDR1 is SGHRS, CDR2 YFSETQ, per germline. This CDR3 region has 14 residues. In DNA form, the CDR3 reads TGCGCCAGCAGCGCGCAGCGCCGGGACTATGGCTACACCTTC. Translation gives CASSAQRRDYGYTF.

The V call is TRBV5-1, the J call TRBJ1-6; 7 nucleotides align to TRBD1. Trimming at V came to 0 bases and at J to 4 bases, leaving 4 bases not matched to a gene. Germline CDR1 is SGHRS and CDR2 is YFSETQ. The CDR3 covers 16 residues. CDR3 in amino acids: CASSLAGDRYNSPLHF. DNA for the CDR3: TGCGCCAGCAGCTTGGCGGGGGACAGATATAATTCACCCCTCCACTTT.

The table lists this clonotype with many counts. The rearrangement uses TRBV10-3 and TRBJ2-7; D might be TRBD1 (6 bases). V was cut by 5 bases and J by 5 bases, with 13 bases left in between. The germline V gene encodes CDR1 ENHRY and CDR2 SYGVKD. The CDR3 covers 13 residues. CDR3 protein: CAISPADSNEQYF. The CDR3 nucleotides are TGTGCCATCAGTCCCGCGGACAGTAACGAGCAGTACTTC.

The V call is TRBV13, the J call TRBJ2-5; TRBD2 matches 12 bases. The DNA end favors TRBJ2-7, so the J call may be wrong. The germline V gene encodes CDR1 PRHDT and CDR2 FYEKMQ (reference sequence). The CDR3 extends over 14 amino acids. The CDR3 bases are TGTGCCAGCACTGTGGGACTAGCGGGCTACGAGCAGTACTTC. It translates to CASTVGLAGYEQYF.

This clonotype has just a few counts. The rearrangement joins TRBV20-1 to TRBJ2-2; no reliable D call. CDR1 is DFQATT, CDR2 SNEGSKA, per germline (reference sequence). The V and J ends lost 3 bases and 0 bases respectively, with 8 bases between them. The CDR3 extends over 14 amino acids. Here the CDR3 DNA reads TGCAGTGCTAGTTCACACTCGAACACCGGGGAGCTGTTTTTT. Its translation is CSASSHSNTGELFF.

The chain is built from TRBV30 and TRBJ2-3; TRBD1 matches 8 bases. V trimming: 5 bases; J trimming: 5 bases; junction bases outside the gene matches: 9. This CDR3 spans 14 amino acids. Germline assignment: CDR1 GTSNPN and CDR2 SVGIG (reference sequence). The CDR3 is CAWEKTGVRDTQYF. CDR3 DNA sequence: TGTGCCTGGGAGAAGACAGGGGTCAGAGATACGCAGTATTTT.

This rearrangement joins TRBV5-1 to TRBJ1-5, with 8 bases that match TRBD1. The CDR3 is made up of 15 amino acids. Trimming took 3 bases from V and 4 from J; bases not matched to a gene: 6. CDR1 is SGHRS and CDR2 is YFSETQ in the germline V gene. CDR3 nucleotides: TGCGCCAGCAGCTCCGGGACAGGACAAAATCAGCCCCAGCATTTT. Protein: CASSSGTGQNQPQHF.

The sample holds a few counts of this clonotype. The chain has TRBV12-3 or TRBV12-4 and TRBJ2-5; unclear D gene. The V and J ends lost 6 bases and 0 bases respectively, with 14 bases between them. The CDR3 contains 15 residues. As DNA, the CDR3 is TGTGCCAGCAGCCCTGGGAACTACAACCAAGAGACCCAGTACTTC. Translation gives CASSPGNYNQETQYF.

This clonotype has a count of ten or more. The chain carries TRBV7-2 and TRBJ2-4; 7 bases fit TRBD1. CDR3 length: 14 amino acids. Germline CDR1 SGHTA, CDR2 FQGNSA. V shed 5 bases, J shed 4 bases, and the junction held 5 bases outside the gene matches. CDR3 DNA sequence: TGTGCCAGCAGCGCGACAGGGTTTAAAAACATTCAGTACTTC. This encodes CASSATGFKNIQYF. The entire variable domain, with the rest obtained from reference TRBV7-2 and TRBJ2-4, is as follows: GAGVSQSPSNKVTEKGKDVELRCDPISGHTALYWYRQSLGQGLEFLIYFQGNSAPDKSGLPSDRFSAERTGGSVSTLTIQRTQQEDSAVYLCASSATGFKNIQYFGAGTRLSVL.

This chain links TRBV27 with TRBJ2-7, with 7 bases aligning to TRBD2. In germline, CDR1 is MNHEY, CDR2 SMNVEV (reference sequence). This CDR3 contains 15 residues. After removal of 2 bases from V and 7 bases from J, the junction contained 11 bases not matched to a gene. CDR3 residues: CASSLNSGEYNEQYF. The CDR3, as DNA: TGTGCCAGCAGTTTAAACAGCGGGGAATACAATGAGCAGTACTTC.

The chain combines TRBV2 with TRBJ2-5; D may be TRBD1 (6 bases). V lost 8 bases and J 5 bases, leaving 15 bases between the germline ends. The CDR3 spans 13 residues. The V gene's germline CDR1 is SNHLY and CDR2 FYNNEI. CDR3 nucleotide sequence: TGTGCCAGCCAAGGGGGTCCTGGGGAGACCCAGTACTTC. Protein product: CASQGGPGETQYF.

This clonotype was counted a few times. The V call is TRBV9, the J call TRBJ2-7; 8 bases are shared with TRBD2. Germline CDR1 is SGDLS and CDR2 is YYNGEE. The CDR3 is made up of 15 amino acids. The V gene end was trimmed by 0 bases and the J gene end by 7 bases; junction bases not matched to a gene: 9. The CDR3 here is CASSVGAGDHNEQYF. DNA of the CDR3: TGTGCCAGCAGCGTAGGAGCGGGGGATCACAATGAGCAGTACTTC.

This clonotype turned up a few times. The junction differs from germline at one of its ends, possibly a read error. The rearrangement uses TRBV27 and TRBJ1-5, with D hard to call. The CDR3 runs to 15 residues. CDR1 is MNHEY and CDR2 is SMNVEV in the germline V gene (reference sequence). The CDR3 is CASSLSPSNNQPQHF. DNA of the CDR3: TGTGCCAGCAGTCTATCCCCGTCCAATAATCAGCCCCAGCATTTT.

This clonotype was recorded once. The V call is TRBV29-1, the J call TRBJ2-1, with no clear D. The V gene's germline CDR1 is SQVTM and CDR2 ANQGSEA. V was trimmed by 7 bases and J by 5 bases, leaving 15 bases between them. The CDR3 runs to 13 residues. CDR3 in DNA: TGCAGCGCCCGCATAGGAGCTCACAATGAGCAGTTCTTC. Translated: CSARIGAHNEQFF.

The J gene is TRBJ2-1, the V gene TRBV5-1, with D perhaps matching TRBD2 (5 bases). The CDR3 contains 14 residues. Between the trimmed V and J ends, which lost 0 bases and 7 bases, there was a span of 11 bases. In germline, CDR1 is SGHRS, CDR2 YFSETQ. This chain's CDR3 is CASSLARLANEQFF. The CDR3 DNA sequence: TGCGCCAGCAGCTTGGCCCGCCTAGCTAATGAGCAGTTCTTC.

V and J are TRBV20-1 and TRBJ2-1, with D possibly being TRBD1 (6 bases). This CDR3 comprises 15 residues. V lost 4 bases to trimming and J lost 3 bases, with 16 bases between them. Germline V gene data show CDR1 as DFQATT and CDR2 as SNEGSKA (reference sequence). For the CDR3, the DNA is TGCAGTGCTACGACCACAGGGCTCATCTACAATGAGCAGTTCTTC. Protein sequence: CSATTTGLIYNEQFF.